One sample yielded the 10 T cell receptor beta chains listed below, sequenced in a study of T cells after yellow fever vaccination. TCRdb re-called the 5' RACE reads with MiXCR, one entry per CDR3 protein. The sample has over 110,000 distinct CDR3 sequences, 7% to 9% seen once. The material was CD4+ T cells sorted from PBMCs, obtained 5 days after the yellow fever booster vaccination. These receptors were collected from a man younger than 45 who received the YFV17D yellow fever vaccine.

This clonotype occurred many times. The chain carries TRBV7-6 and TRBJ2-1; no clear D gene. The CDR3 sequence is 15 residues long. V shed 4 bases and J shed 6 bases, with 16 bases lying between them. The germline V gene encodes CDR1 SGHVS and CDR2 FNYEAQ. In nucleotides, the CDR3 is TGTGCCAGCAGCTCGAGTTGGGCAAATCGCAATGAGCAGTTCTTC. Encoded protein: CASSSSWANRNEQFF.

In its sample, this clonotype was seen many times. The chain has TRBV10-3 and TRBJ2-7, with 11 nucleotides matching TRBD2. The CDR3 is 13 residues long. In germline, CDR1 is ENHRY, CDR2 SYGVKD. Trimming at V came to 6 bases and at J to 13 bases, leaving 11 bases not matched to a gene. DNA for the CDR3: TGTGCCATCAGGACGGGACTAGCGGCACCTAATTACTTC. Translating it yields CAIRTGLAAPNYF.

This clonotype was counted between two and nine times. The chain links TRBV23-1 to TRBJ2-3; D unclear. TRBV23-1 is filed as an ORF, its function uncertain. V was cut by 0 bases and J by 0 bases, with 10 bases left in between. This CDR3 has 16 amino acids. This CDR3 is CASSQSPDPSTDTQYF. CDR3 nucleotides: TGCGCCAGCAGTCAATCACCGGACCCTAGCACAGATACGCAGTATTTT.

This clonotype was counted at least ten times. Here the CDR3 DNA reads TGTGCCAGCAGCCCCCGGGCCAGCGGGAGGGCCGTTTACAATGAGCAGTTCTTC. It encodes CASSPRASGRAVYNEQFF. The J gene is TRBJ2-1, the V gene TRBV3-1, with TRBD2 matching over 10 bases. The CDR3 contains 18 residues. From germline, CDR1 is LGHDT and CDR2 YNNKEL (reference sequence). The V segment lost 4 bases and the J segment 4 bases; nucleotides outside the gene matches: 13.

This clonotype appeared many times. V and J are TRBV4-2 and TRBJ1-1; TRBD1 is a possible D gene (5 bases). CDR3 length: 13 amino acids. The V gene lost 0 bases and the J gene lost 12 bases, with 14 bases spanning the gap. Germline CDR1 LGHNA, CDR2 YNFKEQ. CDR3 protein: CASSQDTDKDTFF. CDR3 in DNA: TGTGCCAGCAGCCAAGATACGGACAAAGATACTTTCTTT.

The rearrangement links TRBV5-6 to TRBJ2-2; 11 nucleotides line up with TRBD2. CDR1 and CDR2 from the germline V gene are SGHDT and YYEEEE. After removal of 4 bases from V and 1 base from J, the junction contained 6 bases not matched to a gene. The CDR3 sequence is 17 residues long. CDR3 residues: CASSRSGTSGNTGELFF. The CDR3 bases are TGTGCCAGCAGCCGAAGTGGGACTAGCGGGAACACCGGGGAGCTGTTTTTT.

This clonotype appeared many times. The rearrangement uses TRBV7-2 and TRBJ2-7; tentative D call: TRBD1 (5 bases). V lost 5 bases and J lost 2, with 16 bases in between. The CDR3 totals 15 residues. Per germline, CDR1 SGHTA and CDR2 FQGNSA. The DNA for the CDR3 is TGTGCCAGCAGCCAGCAGGGTCGTACTACCTACGAGCAGTACTTC. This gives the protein CASSQQGRTTYEQYF.

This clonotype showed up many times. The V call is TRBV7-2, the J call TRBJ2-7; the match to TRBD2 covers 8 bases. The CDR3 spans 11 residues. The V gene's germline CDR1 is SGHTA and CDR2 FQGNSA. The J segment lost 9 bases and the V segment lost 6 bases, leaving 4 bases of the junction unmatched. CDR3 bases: TGTGCCAGCAGTCGAAGCGGGAGGCAGTACTTC. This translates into CASSRSGRQYF.

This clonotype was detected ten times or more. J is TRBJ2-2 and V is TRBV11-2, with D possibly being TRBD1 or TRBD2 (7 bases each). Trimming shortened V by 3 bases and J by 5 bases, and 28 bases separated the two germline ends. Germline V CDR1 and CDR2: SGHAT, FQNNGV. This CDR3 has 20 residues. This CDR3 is CASSFKRMGSGQGGTGELFF. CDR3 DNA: TGTGCCAGCAGCTTTAAGAGGATGGGGTCCGGGCAGGGGGGGACCGGGGAGCTGTTTTTT.

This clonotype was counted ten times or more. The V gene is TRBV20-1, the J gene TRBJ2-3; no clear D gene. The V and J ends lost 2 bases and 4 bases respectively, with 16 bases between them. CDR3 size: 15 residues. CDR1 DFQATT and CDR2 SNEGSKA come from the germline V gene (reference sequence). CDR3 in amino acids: CSARPGLQSPDTQYF. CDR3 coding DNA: TGCAGTGCTAGACCCGGGCTACAATCGCCAGATACGCAGTATTTT.